The present entry profiles one T cell receptor (beta chain) with its context. This sample stems from a study of T cell changes during pregnancy in multiple sclerosis. Measured with immunoSEQ multiplex PCR; TCRdb has only the in-frame clones, and not every one. The sample includes some 80,000 clones, approximately 95% of them seen just once. Germline V gene sequence: CDR1 SGHRS, CDR2 YFSETQ. This CDR3 contains 18 residues. V trimming: 4 bases; J trimming: 3 bases; junction bases outside the gene matches: 8. The receptor was isolated from a female donor with multiple sclerosis, enrolled in a pregnancy study. The genes are TRBV5-1 and TRBJ2-2; 14 bases are shared with TRBD2. The sequenced sample was CD4+ T cells from peripheral blood mononuclear cells, obtained after pregnancy. The CDR3 loop reads CASSTGLAGVRYTGELFF. For the CDR3, the DNA is TGCGCCAGCAGCACGGGACTAGCGGGAGTTAGGTACACCGGGGAGCTGTTTTTT.